The clone carrying this T cell receptor beta chain showed up just a few times. The V segment lost 0 bases and the J segment 5 bases; nucleotides outside the gene matches: 7. The germline V gene encodes CDR1 ENHRY and CDR2 SYGVKD. The CDR3 extends over 17 amino acids. Primers used in a second PCR of roughly 7 to 12 cycles were a sample-barcoded 5' primer and a J-beta primer mix. TCRdb fed the 5' RACE reads into MiXCR, producing one record per CDR3 protein. The table has about 1.1 million distinct CDR3 sequences, 30% to 40% seen once; the top ten hold around 12%. This sample was taken from a study of blood T cells in healthy people across ages.

The rearrangement uses TRBV10-3 and TRBJ2-3, with TRBD2 matching over 11 bases. The sequencing input was blood. The sequence came from a man between 18 and 29 years old in good health. CDR3 sequence (DNA): TGTGCCATCAGTGAGTCAGGTAGCGGGGGGGCCGGAGATACGCAGTATTTT. It specifies CAISESGSGGAGDTQYF.